This T cell receptor beta chain stems from a study of identifying expanded T cells in peripheral blood. The germline gives CDR1 SGHRS, CDR2 YFSETQ. Trimming took 2 bases from V and 2 from J; bases not matched to a gene: 8. The CDR3 length is 16 residues. General study points: Differentially abundant clones: around 1.2 between replicates, 15 to 17 at approximately two weeks, approximately 19 at four. Variance in clone template counts between approximately 2-week samples significantly increased with total template count across all healthy donors.

Clones were sequenced by immunoSEQ multiplex PCR, and TCRdb holds only the in-frame ones, with some missing. Of about 97,000 clones detected, roughly 88% appear once; the ten largest clones hold less than 15%. Comment on this clone: The antigen remains undetermined.

The sample comprised blood. The chain carries TRBV5-1 and TRBJ2-7; 9 bases align to TRBD1. This TCR came from a person aged 18 to 75 in good health. The CDR3 loop is CASSFTSGTGTYEQYF. The CDR3 DNA is TGCGCCAGCAGCTTTACCTCCGGGACAGGGACCTACGAGCAGTACTTC.